This T cell receptor (beta chain) was retrieved from a study of cytomegalovirus exposure and HLA in healthy donors. Across the whole study: An early data release held 75 million to 100 million unique TCRs from HLA-typed donors.

This CDR3 spans 15 amino acids. CDR1 MGHRA and CDR2 YSYEKL come from the germline V gene. Primers: 60 Vbeta forward and 13 Jbeta reverse. TCRdb's copy holds only in-frame clones and misses some; the assay was immunoSEQ multiplex PCR. Of approximately 190,000 clones listed, about nine tenths are singletons. General study results and limits: The study designated about 160 TCR beta chains cytomegalovirus-associated. Reports indicated that the classifier achieved high specificity and sensitivity in diagnosing cytomegalovirus status.

As for this clone: Its cognate antigen is unknown.

The receptor was derived from a boy between 2 and 10 years old in good health and CMV-seronegative. The rearrangement links TRBV4-1 to TRBJ2-5; D not certain. The J call may be wrong; the DNA end is better matched by TRBJ2-7. Sequencing was done on a sample of PBMCs. CDR3 sequence reads: CASSQVVAQPYEQYF. Here the CDR3 DNA reads TGCGCCAGCAGCCAGGTGGTAGCTCAACCCTACGAGCAGTACTTC.